This T cell receptor (beta chain) was retrieved from a study of T cell changes during pregnancy in multiple sclerosis (dated 2019 in TCRdb). Background on the whole study: The study examined how the T cell repertoire changed over the course of pregnancy in women with multiple sclerosis.

A note on this clone: Which antigen it targets is not known. A read error may produce the germline difference seen at one junction end.

Library preparation was by the immunoSEQ multiplex PCR assay. Sourced from immuneACCESS, this table was stored by TCRdb with only in-frame sequences that have V and J called. A share of the clones is absent; for the studies checked, an unresolved V gene accounts for under half, and the remainder has no known explanation. Present in this sample are approximately 50,000 clones, 94% of which were seen just once. 0.31% of the sample belongs to the ten largest clones. Taken from cysteine to phenylalanine, the CDR3 has 13 residues. Only CDR3 DNA remains: 39 bases, in frame from the first base. Sequences SSHAT (CDR1) and FNYEAQ (CDR2) are obtained from the germline V gene (reference sequence).

The source is a female donor with multiple sclerosis, enrolled in a pregnancy study. Sequencing was performed on CD4+ T cells from peripheral blood mononuclear cells, taken in the third trimester of pregnancy. The V and J segments used are TRBV7-7 and TRBJ2-5; the D gene is not confidently resolved. CDR3 reads: CASSPYLRETQYF. The DNA sequence is as follows: TGTGCTAGCAGCCCGTACCTGCGAGAGACCCAGTACTTC.